This TCR beta chain was captured by sequencing in a study of blood T cell repertoires in COVID-19. Whole-study context: Both acute and convalescent COVID-19 samples were obtained from the United States, Italy and Spain. In each case, the material was cDNA or gDNA derived from T cells, B-cell-depleted T cells, or PBMCs.

Original processing notes: By means of reference gene primer amplification, nucleated cell counts were estimated. Some clones are missing from TCRdb's copy, which holds only in-frame ones; the method was immunoSEQ multiplex PCR. The V and J calls and clone size were taken over from that table, and D and trimming were inferred from the DNA. The data show fewer than 300,000 clones, 80% to 95% seen once. Seattle patients were enrolled during active infection and followed longitudinally. CDR1 is SGDLS, CDR2 YYNGEE, per germline. This CDR3 comprises 15 residues. The trim removed 3 bases at V and 4 bases at J, leaving 8 bases unmatched.

Input material: peripheral blood. The chain carries TRBV9 and TRBJ2-5; 8 bases are a match to TRBD2. The clonotype comes from a person aged 18-29 years with COVID-19, enrolled during active disease. The CDR3, as DNA: TGTGCCAGCAGCGCTGGCCTAAGCGGGGGAGAGACCCAGTACTTC. Translation gives CASSAGLSGGETQYF.